Below are 22 T cell receptor beta chains sequenced from a single sample in a study of blood T cell repertoires in COVID-19. The repertoire was sequenced with immunoSEQ multiplex PCR; TCRdb's copy has only in-frame clones and lacks some. The repertoire holds about 69,000 clones, less than 90% seen once, with around 3.2% in the top ten. Sequences were obtained from peripheral blood. The receptors shown here come from a man aged 80 or over with acute or convalescent COVID-19.

J is TRBJ1-1 and V is TRBV19, with D unclear. Per the germline V gene, CDR1 is LNHDA and CDR2 is SQIVND (reference sequence). With 3 bases removed from V and 3 bases from J, the gap between germline ends came to 14 bases. There are 15 residues in the CDR3. The CDR3 region has the DNA TGTGCCAGTAGTATTTCAGCCCCGGCGGACACTGAAGCTTTCTTT. It codes for CASSISAPADTEAFF.

The rearrangement uses TRBV24-1 and TRBJ2-1; 9 nucleotides line up with TRBD1. This CDR3 contains 15 residues. The V gene's germline CDR1 is KGHDR and CDR2 SFDVKD. V lost 7 bases, J lost 5 bases, and 8 bases stayed unmatched. This CDR3 is CATSRQGVGNNEQFF. The CDR3 nucleotides are TGTGCCACCAGCCGACAGGGGGTAGGCAACAATGAGCAGTTCTTC.

The chain combines TRBV10-3 with TRBJ2-7; tentatively, D is TRBD2 (5 bases). The CDR3 loop spans 12 amino acids. CDR1 is ENHRY, CDR2 SYGVKD, per germline. The germline V and J ends were trimmed by 4 bases and 6 bases, with 10 bases remaining between them. CDR3 sequence: CAISVGGSEQYF. The CDR3 bases are TGTGCCATCAGTGTCGGAGGTTCCGAGCAGTACTTC.

The DNA for the CDR3 is TGTGCCAGCAGTAAACGATGGGTAGCGGGGACGTACCAAGAGACCCAGTACTTC. Translated, it gives CASSKRWVAGTYQETQYF. The chain combines TRBV27 with TRBJ2-5; 8 nucleotides align to TRBD2. CDR1 is MNHEY and CDR2 is SMNVEV in the germline V gene (reference sequence). This CDR3 is 18 amino acids long. The J segment lost 0 bases and the V segment lost 5 bases, leaving 14 bases of the junction unmatched.

Only a few counts were recorded for this clone. The CDR3 reads CASSLGGYDVYTF. The CDR3 DNA is TGTGCCAGCAGCTTAGGGGGCTATGATGTCTACACCTTC. The chain has TRBV13 and TRBJ1-2, with D uncertain. The CDR3 has 13 residues. The germline CDR1 and CDR2 sequences are PRHDT and FYEKMQ (reference sequence). Trimming stripped 0 bases from V and 10 bases from J, with 12 bases between.

The rearrangement joins TRBV5-1 to TRBJ2-7, with 8 bases lining up with TRBD2. CDR1 SGHRS and CDR2 YFSETQ come from the germline V gene. CDR3 size: 14 residues. With V trimmed by 4 bases and J by 2 bases, 5 bases remained unmatched. CDR3 sequence (DNA): TGCGCCAGCAGCCCTGAAGCGGGGGCCTACGAGCAGTACTTC. Translation gives CASSPEAGAYEQYF.

The chain carries TRBV19 and TRBJ2-1; TRBD2 matches 8 bases. This CDR3 is built from 15 residues. With 5 bases clipped from V and 3 bases from J, the junction kept 6 bases outside the gene matches. Germline V CDR1 and CDR2: LNHDA, SQIVND (reference sequence). The CDR3 is CASSGRTSFYNEQFF. The DNA of the CDR3 is TGTGCCAGTAGTGGAAGGACTAGCTTCTACAATGAGCAGTTCTTC.

The rearrangement links TRBV30 to TRBJ1-5; 9 nucleotides line up with TRBD1. The V gene end was trimmed by 0 bases and the J gene end by 6 bases; junction bases not matched to a gene: 3. CDR3 length: 14 residues. Germline CDR1 reads GTSNPN; CDR2 reads SVGIG (reference sequence). The CDR3 DNA is TGTGCCTGGAGTGTACAGGGGGCGTTTCAGCCCCAGCATTTT. It yields the protein CAWSVQGAFQPQHF.

The chain is built from TRBV15 and TRBJ1-1; possible D gene TRBD1, 5 bases. Looked up from germline, CDR1 is LNHNV and CDR2 is YYDKDF (reference sequence). The CDR3 extends over 15 amino acids. V was trimmed by 0 bases and J by 1 base, leaving 9 bases between them. CDR3 sequence: CATSREPQGNTEAFF. CDR3 nucleotides: TGTGCCACCAGCAGAGAGCCTCAGGGGAACACTGAAGCTTTCTTT.

This clone was recorded only once. The genes are TRBV6-4 and TRBJ2-1; perhaps TRBD2 as D (5 bases). The CDR3 has 12 amino acids. Germline V gene lookup returns CDR1 MRHNA and CDR2 SNTAGT. V gave up 2 bases and J gave up 10 bases, with 9 bases separating them. CDR3 protein: CASSDNPGEQFF. CDR3 bases: TGTGCCAGCAGTGACAACCCGGGGGAGCAGTTCTTC.

This rearrangement joins TRBV5-8 to TRBJ1-2; maybe TRBD1 (6 bases). Germline V lookup: CDR1 SGHTS, CDR2 YDEGEE. Trimming removed 2 bases from V and 2 bases from J, with 10 bases in between. The CDR3 is 14 residues long. CDR3: CASSLGQKNYGYTF. Written as DNA, the CDR3 is TGTGCCAGCAGCTTAGGACAGAAGAACTATGGCTACACCTTC.

The chain employs TRBV6-6 and TRBJ2-7; TRBD1 is a possible D gene (5 bases). V shed 2 bases and J shed 2 bases, with 13 bases lying between them. Germline CDR1 and CDR2: MNHNY and SVGAGI (reference sequence). The CDR3 runs 15 residues. The CDR3 DNA reads as TGTGCCAGCAGTTACGCTCAGGGTGCCCCCTACGAGCAGTACTTC. Its translation: CASSYAQGAPYEQYF.

V usage is TRBV12-5 and J usage is TRBJ1-5; D gene unclear. Germline V gene data show CDR1 as LGHNT and CDR2 as FRNRAP. This CDR3 region has 13 residues. V was trimmed by 6 bases and J by 0 bases, leaving 6 bases between them. The CDR3 loop reads CASGLYSNQPQHF. For the CDR3, the DNA is TGTGCTAGTGGCTTGTATAGCAATCAGCCCCAGCATTTT.

CDR3 region: CASRRPGDTQYF. The CDR3 DNA sequence: TGTGCCAGCAGGCGTCCGGGAGATACGCAGTATTTT. The chain joins TRBV5-4 to TRBJ2-3; no clear D gene. Per germline, CDR1 SGHNT and CDR2 YYREEE (reference sequence). With 5 bases removed from V and 5 bases from J, the gap between germline ends came to 9 bases. This CDR3 comprises 12 residues. Drawing the rest from reference TRBV5-4 and TRBJ2-3, the complete variable domain is ETGVTQSPTHLIKTRGQQVTLRCSSQSGHNTVSWYQQALGQGPQFIFQYYREEENGRGNFPPRFSGLQFPNYSSELNVNALELDDSALYLCASRRPGDTQYFGPGTRLTVL.

V usage is TRBV2 and J usage is TRBJ2-5; D is unclear. CDR3 length: 11 residues. V shed 8 bases and J shed 5 bases, with 9 bases lying between them. Germline CDR1 reads SNHLY; CDR2 reads FYNNEI. The CDR3 DNA reads as TGTGCCAGCGTACGGTGGGAGACCCAGTACTTC. Translated: CASVRWETQYF.

V gene TRBV5-6 combines with J gene TRBJ2-2, with 7 nucleotides matching TRBD2. Trimming at V came to 0 bases and at J to 5 bases, leaving 7 bases not matched to a gene. Germline CDR1 reads SGHDT; CDR2 reads YYEEEE. The CDR3 extends over 16 amino acids. This CDR3 is CASSLGGSRGTGELFF. The CDR3 DNA follows: TGTGCCAGCAGCTTGGGCGGGAGCCGGGGGACCGGGGAGCTGTTTTTT.

The rearrangement joins TRBV5-1 to TRBJ1-1, with D possibly TRBD1 on 5 matching bases. V lost 1 base, J lost 0 bases, and 10 bases lay in between. The V gene's germline CDR1 is SGHRS and CDR2 YFSETQ. This CDR3 comprises 15 residues. The CDR3 nucleotides are TGCGCCAGCAGCTTGACGGGGGGACTGAACACTGAAGCTTTCTTT. Amino acid sequence: CASSLTGGLNTEAFF.

This clone was observed once. This sequence joins TRBV24-1 and TRBJ2-3; 7 bases are shared with TRBD2. V was pared by 2 bases and J by 4 bases, with 8 bases of the junction left unmatched. The length of the CDR3 is 16 residues. CDR1 is KGHDR, CDR2 SFDVKD, per germline. CDR3 DNA sequence: TGTGCCACCAGTGATTATGCGGGAGAATTCGCAGATACGCAGTATTTT. Residues: CATSDYAGEFADTQYF.

This rearrangement joins TRBV15 to TRBJ1-5; D gene ambiguous. The germline V gene encodes CDR1 LNHNV and CDR2 YYDKDF (reference sequence). The CDR3 is 14 residues long. Deletions cut 0 bases from V and 6 bases from J, with 9 bases between. The CDR3 loop is CATSRDPQSQPQHF. The CDR3 DNA is TGTGCCACCAGCAGAGATCCCCAGTCTCAGCCCCAGCATTTT.

In its sample, this clone was seen a few times. V is TRBV14 and J is TRBJ1-1; maybe TRBD1 (6 bases). Germline assignment: CDR1 SGHDN and CDR2 FVKESK. V was shortened by 6 bases and J by 0 bases, with 11 bases between the two germline ends. The CDR3 spans 14 residues. Written as DNA, the CDR3 is TGTGCCAGCAGTCCGACAGGCCTGAACACTGAAGCTTTCTTT. It specifies CASSPTGLNTEAFF. The variable domain in full, with the rest retrieved from reference TRBV14 and TRBJ1-1, is EAGVTQFPSHSVIEKGQTVTLRCDPISGHDNLYWYRRVMGKEIKFLLHFVKESKQDESGMPNNRFLAERTGGTYSTLKVQPAELEDSGVYFCASSPTGLNTEAFFGQGTRLTVV.

J is TRBJ1-1 and V is TRBV10-3; D possibly corresponds to TRBD1 (6 bases). The CDR3 runs 12 residues. The V gene lost 6 bases and the J gene lost 6 bases, with 11 bases spanning the gap. Germline lookup yields CDR1 ENHRY and CDR2 SYGVKD. The CDR3 is CAIRDSSAEAFF. CDR3 nucleotides: TGTGCCATCAGGGACAGTTCCGCTGAAGCTTTCTTT.

The V call is TRBV6-6, the J call TRBJ2-5; 8 bases map to TRBD2. Germline assignment: CDR1 MNHNY and CDR2 SVGAGI (reference sequence). V dropped 4 bases and J dropped 4; count of bases not matched to a gene: 8. The CDR3 is made up of 15 amino acids. DNA for the CDR3: TGTGCCAGCAGTTTTATGAGCGGGAGCAGAGAGACCCAGTACTTC. Translated, it gives CASSFMSGSRETQYF.